These 21 T cell receptor beta chains came from one sample sequenced in a study of T cells after yellow fever vaccination. A single record per CDR3 protein comes from TCRdb applying MiXCR to the 5' RACE reads. The table lists some 320,000 distinct CDR3 sequences, roughly 8.7% of them singletons. The material sequenced was CD4+ T cells sorted from PBMCs, taken 5 days after the yellow fever booster vaccination. The receptor set was obtained from a young man who received the YFV17D yellow fever vaccine.

The chain couples TRBV27 to TRBJ1-1; 9 bases agree with TRBD1. Trimming cost V 5 bases and J 5 bases; bases outside gene matches: 15. Germline V lookup: CDR1 MNHEY, CDR2 SMNVEV (reference sequence). This CDR3 is built from 17 residues. The CDR3 nucleotides are TGTGCCAGCAGTCAACGCGGACACGGGACAGGGAGGACTGAAGCTTTCTTT. As protein: CASSQRGHGTGRTEAFF.

The chain is built from TRBV7-8 and TRBJ2-7; 7 bases are a match to TRBD2. CDR3 length: 12 residues. Germline CDR1 SGHVS, CDR2 FQNEAQ. With 5 bases clipped from V and 7 bases from J, the junction kept 5 bases outside the gene matches. The CDR3 DNA reads TGTGCCAGCAGCATTCTGGGAGGGGAGCAGTACGTC. It specifies CASSILGGEQYV.

This clonotype appeared many times. The J gene is TRBJ1-6, the V gene TRBV9; no clear D gene. Trimming pared 0 bases from V and 4 bases from J, leaving 11 bases between. Germline values: CDR1 SGDLS, CDR2 YYNGEE. The CDR3 spans 16 residues. CDR3 sequence reads: CASSVAATRYNSPLHF. CDR3 sequence (DNA): TGTGCCAGCAGCGTAGCGGCCACCCGATATAATTCACCCCTCCACTTT.

Many counts were recorded for this clonotype. The rearrangement joins TRBV23-1 to TRBJ1-5; tentatively, D is TRBD1 (5 bases). TRBV23-1 qualifies as an ORF whose function is uncertain. Trimming took off 4 bases at V and 0 bases at J, with 28 bases between the two ends. This CDR3 has 21 amino acids. The CDR3 bases are TGCGCCAGCAGTCCGGCGTGGTGGGCCGCAACAGGCCGAAATAGCAATCAGCCCCAGCATTTT. Its protein is CASSPAWWAATGRNSNQPQHF.

This clonotype appeared many times. This chain's CDR3 is CASSFQGAKNIQYF. In nucleotides, the CDR3 is TGTGCCAGCAGCTTCCAGGGCGCCAAAAACATTCAGTACTTC. The chain uses TRBV5-5 and TRBJ2-4; a possible D gene is TRBD1 (5 bases). The CDR3 contains 14 residues. The germline gives CDR1 SGHKS, CDR2 YYEKEE (reference sequence). The V and J ends lost 2 bases and 1 base respectively, with 7 bases between them.

The gene calls are TRBV6-1 and TRBJ1-1; perhaps TRBD1 as D (6 bases). The germline V gene encodes CDR1 MNHNS and CDR2 SASEGT. Trimming took off 7 bases at V and 0 bases at J, with 12 bases between the two ends. The CDR3 loop spans 14 amino acids. The CDR3 loop is CASNQGSMNTEAFF. For the CDR3, the DNA is TGTGCCAGCAACCAGGGGAGCATGAACACTGAAGCTTTCTTT.

This clonotype was seen more than once but under ten times. CDR3 nucleotides: TGTGCCAGCAACCGCGGGGGGGCGTGGAACACCGGGGAGCTGTTTTTT. Translated: CASNRGGAWNTGELFF. The V call is TRBV2, the J call TRBJ2-2; 9 bases map to TRBD2. V trimming: 7 bases; J trimming: 1 base; junction bases outside the gene matches: 7. The CDR3 length is 16 residues. Germline V gene sequence: CDR1 SNHLY, CDR2 FYNNEI.

This clonotype showed up just a few times. The rearrangement links TRBV9 to TRBJ2-5, with TRBD2 matching 10 bases. The CDR3 length is 16 residues. Germline CDR1 is SGDLS and CDR2 is YYNGEE. The junction had 6 bases not matched to a gene; V was cut back by 0 bases and J by 4 bases. CDR3 nucleotides: TGTGCCAGCAGCGTAGAGTCTAGCGGGGGAACAGAGACCCAGTACTTC. This gives the protein CASSVESSGGTETQYF.

This clonotype was seen a handful of times. The V gene is TRBV10-3, the J gene TRBJ2-3; D is unclear. Trimming removed 1 base at V and 0 bases at J, with 8 bases between. The CDR3 contains 15 residues. Germline values: CDR1 ENHRY, CDR2 SYGVKD. The CDR3 here is CAISEWAASTDTQYF. The DNA of the CDR3 is TGTGCCATCAGTGAGTGGGCGGCTAGCACAGATACGCAGTATTTT.

This clonotype was counted at least ten times. The chain uses TRBV5-4 and TRBJ1-6, with unresolved D. V gave up 0 bases and J gave up 8 bases, with 12 bases separating them. Germline V gives CDR1 SGHNT, CDR2 YYREEE (reference sequence). The CDR3 runs 15 residues. CDR3: CASSLDPQEYSPLHF. The CDR3 coding sequence is TGTGCCAGCAGCTTGGATCCCCAGGAATATTCACCCCTCCACTTT.

In this sample, this clonotype turned up a few times. The chain recombines TRBV7-2 with TRBJ1-3; 7 bases agree with TRBD1. Germline V gives CDR1 SGHTA, CDR2 FQGNSA. The J segment lost 0 bases and the V segment lost 2 bases, leaving 10 bases of the junction unmatched. The CDR3 is 18 amino acids. The chain's CDR3 is CASSLLPDRVYSGNTIYF. CDR3 in DNA: TGTGCCAGCAGCTTACTCCCTGACAGGGTATACTCTGGAAACACCATATATTTT. Full variable domain (remainder filled in from reference TRBV7-2 and TRBJ1-3): GAGVSQSPSNKVTEKGKDVELRCDPISGHTALYWYRQSLGQGLEFLIYFQGNSAPDKSGLPSDRFSAERTGGSVSTLTIQRTQQEDSAVYLCASSLLPDRVYSGNTIYFGEGSWLTVV.

The table lists this clonotype with many counts. This chain connects TRBV5-5 to TRBJ1-2, with D hard to call. The ends were cut back, 0 bases at V and 2 bases at J, with 8 bases in the middle. This CDR3 contains 14 residues. Germline V lookup: CDR1 SGHKS, CDR2 YYEKEE (reference sequence). The CDR3 spells CASSLGRQNYGYTF. Written as DNA, the CDR3 is TGTGCCAGCAGCTTGGGTCGGCAGAACTATGGCTACACCTTC.

V usage is TRBV5-1 and J usage is TRBJ2-5, with 11 positions matching TRBD2. With 3 bases clipped from V and 1 base from J, the junction kept 8 bases outside the gene matches. Germline CDR1 and CDR2: SGHRS and YFSETQ. This CDR3 has 17 amino acids. The CDR3 nucleotides are TGCGCCAGCAGCTCGACCGGGACTAGCGGATCCCAAGAGACCCAGTACTTC. Translated: CASSSTGTSGSQETQYF.

The CDR3 spells CASSGTGAAETQYF. In DNA, the CDR3 is TGTGCCAGCAGCGGTACAGGGGCTGCCGAGACCCAGTACTTC. This chain uses TRBV7-9 with TRBJ2-5; the match to TRBD1 covers 7 bases. Germline V gene lookup returns CDR1 SEHNR and CDR2 FQNEAQ (reference sequence). J lost 5 bases, V lost 5 bases, and 8 bases had no gene match. CDR3 length equals 14 residues.

The V gene is TRBV12-5, the J gene TRBJ2-1, with D possibly being TRBD1 (6 bases). V was cut by 0 bases and J by 7 bases, with 16 bases left in between. CDR1 and CDR2 from the germline V gene are LGHNT and FRNRAP. The CDR3 runs to 16 residues. The CDR3 DNA is TGTGCTAGTGGTTTGGTAGTTGGCAGGGGAGCGAATGAGCAGTTCTTC. This encodes CASGLVVGRGANEQFF.

This clonotype was found a few times. The J gene is TRBJ1-1, the V gene TRBV9; D is unresolved. CDR1 and CDR2 from the germline V gene are SGDLS and YYNGEE. Trimming took 0 bases from V and 3 from J, leaving 9 bases between them. The CDR3 has 14 residues. CDR3 DNA sequence: TGTGCCAGCAGCGTAGCTACAGCGTACACTGAAGCTTTCTTT. It yields the protein CASSVATAYTEAFF.

A few counts support this clonotype. This chain joins TRBV12-3 or TRBV12-4 and TRBJ2-7; a possible D gene is TRBD2 (6 bases). This CDR3 has 13 residues. Trimming cost V 6 bases and J 7 bases, with 16 bases left between them. CDR3 protein: CASSRNGRGEQYV. In nucleotides, the CDR3 is TGTGCCAGCAGCCGCAATGGGCGGGGTGAGCAGTACGTC.

This clonotype was seen once. The chain links TRBV15 to TRBJ1-2; unclear D gene. The CDR3 loop spans 13 amino acids. V was shortened by 0 bases and J by 7 bases, with 9 bases between the two germline ends. In germline, CDR1 is LNHNV, CDR2 YYDKDF (reference sequence). CDR3 sequence: CATSRDPGFGYTF. As DNA, the CDR3 is TGTGCCACCAGCAGAGATCCCGGATTTGGCTACACCTTC.

V is TRBV6-2 or TRBV6-3 and J is TRBJ1-1, with D uncertain. V was pared by 9 bases and J by 6 bases, with 17 bases between. CDR3 length: 13 residues. CDR1 MNHEY and CDR2 SVGEGT come from the germline V gene. The CDR3 sequence: CASSPQPRAEAFF. The CDR3 bases are TGTGCCAGTTCTCCTCAGCCGCGGGCTGAAGCTTTCTTT.

There are a few counts of this clonotype. The CDR3 nucleotides are TGCAGTGGGGTGAGGGGTGGCACAGATACGCAGTATTTT. It translates to CSGVRGGTDTQYF. The chain is built from TRBV20-1 and TRBJ2-3; D possibly matches TRBD1 or TRBD2 (5 bases each). Germline V gene data show CDR1 as DFQATT and CDR2 as SNEGSKA (reference sequence). The CDR3 has 13 amino acids. Trimming took off 7 bases at V and 1 base at J, with 12 bases between the two ends.

The chain has TRBV6-1 and TRBJ2-2, with D perhaps given as TRBD1 or TRBD2 (7 bases each). The V end lost 3 bases, the J end lost 6 bases, and 11 bases lay between the germline ends. The length of the CDR3 is 14 residues. The germline CDR1 and CDR2 sequences are MNHNS and SASEGT. As DNA, the CDR3 is TGTGCCAGCAGTGAGGGAGGGGGCGCCGGGGAGCTGTTTTTT. Translating it yields CASSEGGGAGELFF.